These 22 T cell receptor beta chains were sequenced from one sample in a study of shared clonotypes between healthy human individuals. The repertoire was sequenced with immunoSEQ multiplex PCR; TCRdb's copy has only in-frame clones and lacks some. The sample lists roughly 2.2 million clones; 85% to 95% were seen once. Sequenced material: naive CD4+ T cells from PBMCs. Subset noted: CD45RA+ positively selected. The receptors here all came from a man in his late teens or twenties in good health. Some clones in this sample may be carry-over from other donors' samples.

Points on this clone: Distinct nucleotide sequences in the sample also encode this CDR3. This rearrangement joins TRBV28 to TRBJ2-7, with unresolved D. V lost 3 bases, J lost 1 base, and 4 bases lay in between. The CDR3 is 12 amino acids. The germline CDR1 and CDR2 sequences are MDHEN and SYDVKM. Here the CDR3 DNA reads TGTGCCAGCAGTTTCCGGTCCTACGAGCAGTACTTC. Its translation is CASSFRSYEQYF.

This clone showed up just once. The chain joins TRBV28 to TRBJ1-4; D is possibly TRBD1 (6 bases). Germline CDR1 reads MDHEN; CDR2 reads SYDVKM. The CDR3 extends over 15 amino acids. Trimming cost V 6 bases and J 5 bases, with 16 bases left between them. The CDR3 reads CASSSQGRGNEKLFF. The CDR3, as DNA: TGTGCCAGCAGCTCCCAGGGGCGGGGCAATGAAAAACTGTTTTTT. Combining the CDR3 with reference TRBV28 and TRBJ1-4 gives the whole variable domain DVKVTQSSRYLVKRTGEKVFLECVQDMDHENMFWYRQDPGLGLRLIYFSYDVKMKEKGDIPEGYSVSREKKERFSLILESASTNQTSMYLCASSSQGRGNEKLFFGSGTQLSVL.

This sequence joins TRBV9 and TRBJ2-5, with D hard to call. CDR3 length: 14 residues. Trimming shortened V by 2 bases and J by 5 bases, and 13 bases separated the two germline ends. The V gene's germline CDR1 is SGDLS and CDR2 YYNGEE. CDR3: CASSVTPARETQYF. DNA for the CDR3: TGTGCCAGCAGCGTGACCCCGGCCCGGGAGACCCAGTACTTC.

V and J are TRBV29-1 and TRBJ2-5; D is unresolved. The last part of the DNA fits TRBJ2-7 better; the J call may be wrong. This CDR3 has 11 residues. Germline V gene sequence: CDR1 SQVTM, CDR2 ANQGSEA. The CDR3 nucleotides are TGCAGCGTTAAAGGAAGGGCCGAGCAGTACTTC. It specifies CSVKGRAEQYF.

J is TRBJ2-1 and V is TRBV5-1; TRBD2 matches 13 bases. J lost 4 bases, V lost 0 bases, and 10 bases had no gene match. Germline V gene sequence: CDR1 SGHRS, CDR2 YFSETQ. The CDR3 length is 19 residues. CDR3 loop: CASSLGLAGGPRRYNEQFF. The CDR3 DNA follows: TGCGCCAGCAGCTTGGGACTAGCGGGAGGACCTCGGAGGTACAATGAGCAGTTCTTC.

This clone has more than one count but fewer than ten. This rearrangement joins TRBV10-1 to TRBJ1-1; perhaps TRBD1 as D (5 bases). Germline V gene sequence: CDR1 WNHNN, CDR2 SYGVQD (reference sequence). With 6 bases removed from V and 2 bases from J, the gap between germline ends came to 10 bases. The CDR3 extends over 13 amino acids. The chain's CDR3 is CASRPGPNTEAFF. The DNA of the CDR3 is TGCGCCAGCAGGCCGGGGCCTAACACTGAAGCTTTCTTT.

CDR3 amino acids: CASRTSTDTQYF. Here the CDR3 DNA reads TGTGCCAGCAGAACTAGCACAGATACGCAGTATTTT. V gene TRBV27 combines with J gene TRBJ2-3; no reliable D call. Germline lookup yields CDR1 MNHEY and CDR2 SMNVEV (reference sequence). Trimming removed 6 bases from V and 0 bases from J, with 4 bases in between. The CDR3 length is 12 residues.

The V call is TRBV14, the J call TRBJ2-4; TRBD1 is a possible D gene (7 bases). V dropped 4 bases and J dropped 7 bases, with 11 bases sitting between them. CDR1 is SGHDN, CDR2 FVKESK, per germline. This CDR3 contains 13 residues. The CDR3 DNA reads as TGTGCCAGCAGCCTCGGAGGGGGCAACATTCAGTACTTC. Residues: CASSLGGGNIQYF.

Concerning this clone itself: Compared with germline, one end of the junction differs, possibly owing to a read error. The chain has TRBV29-1 and TRBJ2-1; 7 bases map to TRBD1. Germline assignment: CDR1 SQVTM and CDR2 ANQGSEA. CDR3 size: 14 residues. CDR3 bases: TGCAGCGGAGGCCTTGACAGGGCGGCCGCCGAGCGGTTCTTC. Translated: CSGGLDRAAAERFF.

The chain employs TRBV19 and TRBJ2-1; D might be TRBD2 (6 bases). V was pared by 8 bases and J by 0 bases, with 11 bases between. This CDR3 has 14 residues. Germline loops: CDR1 LNHDA, CDR2 SQIVND (reference sequence). This chain's CDR3 is CASGGFTSYNEQFF. The CDR3 DNA is TGTGCCAGTGGGGGGTTTACCTCCTACAATGAGCAGTTCTTC.

In regard to this clone: One end of the junction varies from germline; a read error may be responsible. The V gene is TRBV19, the J gene TRBJ2-5, with 7 bases lining up with TRBD1. This CDR3 is 13 amino acids long. Germline V gene lookup returns CDR1 LNHDA and CDR2 SQIVND (reference sequence). The CDR3 protein is CASSPRERGRADF. CDR3 coding DNA: TGTGCCAGTAGTCCCCGCGAGAGGGGGCGCGCCGACTTC.

This clone occurred once. The rearrangement uses TRBV7-2 and TRBJ1-2, with 8 bases fitting TRBD1. J gave up 7 bases and V 5 bases, and 9 bases lay outside the gene matches. Germline V gene data show CDR1 as SGHTA and CDR2 as FQGNSA. This CDR3 is 14 amino acids long. The CDR3 DNA is TGTGCCAGCAGCACAGGACAGGGCTCAGGTGGCTACACCTTC. It encodes CASSTGQGSGGYTF.

The chain combines TRBV7-9 with TRBJ2-7; D call uncertain. V shed 0 bases and J shed 2 bases, with 8 bases lying between them. This CDR3 has 14 amino acids. Germline CDR1 and CDR2: SEHNR and FQNEAQ (reference sequence). CDR3 sequence (DNA): TGTGCCAGCAGCTTAGCCGGATTTGCCTACGAGCAGTACTTC. Its protein is CASSLAGFAYEQYF.

The chain combines TRBV19 with TRBJ1-1, with 7 bases identical to TRBD1. The CDR3 has 15 amino acids. Germline V gene lookup returns CDR1 LNHDA and CDR2 SQIVND (reference sequence). J lost 6 bases, V lost 5 bases, and 12 bases had no gene match. CDR3 sequence (DNA): TGTGCCAGTAGTCAGGGGGAGGGTGGACAGTCTGAAGCTTTCTTT. Encoded protein: CASSQGEGGQSEAFF.

The chain joins TRBV19 to TRBJ2-3; D is undetermined. V was shortened by 3 bases and J by 2 bases, with 9 bases between the two germline ends. The CDR3 length is 14 residues. Germline CDR1 reads LNHDA; CDR2 reads SQIVND (reference sequence). Here the CDR3 reads CASSIRITTDTQYF. CDR3 DNA: TGTGCCAGTAGTATTCGGATCACCACAGATACGCAGTATTTT.

In DNA, the CDR3 is TGTGCCAGCAGTTTGGGAGTCGGGATGGCAGATACGCAGTATTTT. Translation: CASSLGVGMADTQYF. V is TRBV6-5 and J is TRBJ2-3; maybe TRBD2 (5 bases). Germline CDR1 reads MNHEY; CDR2 reads SVGAGI. Trimming took 4 bases from V and 4 from J, leaving 15 bases between them. The CDR3 covers 15 residues.

V gene TRBV6-1 combines with J gene TRBJ1-5, with D perhaps TRBD1 (5 bases). Germline CDR1 and CDR2: MNHNS and SASEGT. Trimming pared 7 bases from V and 3 bases from J, leaving 13 bases between. The CDR3 is made up of 14 amino acids. DNA for the CDR3: TGTGCCAGCACCTTTCGACAGAACAATCAGCCCCAGCATTTT. Amino acids: CASTFRQNNQPQHF.

CDR3 in amino acids: CASSRTRTGLGTEAFF. The CDR3 DNA reads as TGTGCCAGCAGCCGAACTAGGACAGGGTTGGGCACTGAAGCTTTCTTT. The chain joins TRBV7-8 to TRBJ1-1; 8 bases are a match to TRBD1. The CDR3 covers 16 residues. Per the germline V gene, CDR1 is SGHVS and CDR2 is FQNEAQ. V dropped 5 bases and J dropped 4; count of bases not matched to a gene: 12.

This chain uses TRBV7-8 with TRBJ1-2; no definite D call. The germline V gene encodes CDR1 SGHVS and CDR2 FQNEAQ. The germline V and J ends were trimmed by 1 base and 2 bases, with 14 bases remaining between them. The CDR3 contains 16 residues. The CDR3: CASSLDARPYNYGYTF. Written as DNA, the CDR3 is TGTGCCAGCAGCTTAGACGCCCGACCTTACAACTATGGCTACACCTTC.

This rearrangement joins TRBV4-1 to TRBJ2-7; 12 bases align to TRBD1. Germline loops: CDR1 MGHRA, CDR2 YSYEKL. This CDR3 region has 15 residues. The junction had 6 bases not matched to a gene; V was cut back by 4 bases and J by 5 bases. The DNA of the CDR3 is TGCGCCAGCAGCCCCGGGACAGGGGGCTTGAACGAGCAGTACTTC. The encoded protein is CASSPGTGGLNEQYF.

The chain is built from TRBV27 and TRBJ1-1; TRBD1 agrees at 7 bases. The CDR3 sequence is 16 residues long. J was trimmed by 0 bases and V by 4 bases; bases with no gene match: 8. Per the germline V gene, CDR1 is MNHEY and CDR2 is SMNVEV (reference sequence). This CDR3 is CASSSLGQLLNTEAFF. CDR3 in DNA: TGTGCCAGCAGTTCCCTGGGACAGCTACTGAACACTGAAGCTTTCTTT.

The chain is built from TRBV5-1 and TRBJ2-7; possible D gene TRBD1, 6 bases. Germline V lookup: CDR1 SGHRS, CDR2 YFSETQ. The V end lost 3 bases, the J end lost 0 bases, and 13 bases lay between the germline ends. The CDR3 length is 15 residues. CDR3 DNA: TGCGCCAGCAGCTACGGACAGACGAGCTCCTACGAGCAGTACTTC. Amino acid sequence: CASSYGQTSSYEQYF.